This T cell receptor (beta chain) was sequenced during a study of blood T cell repertoires in COVID-19. Study-level information: The United States, Italy and Spain provided the acute and convalescent COVID-19 samples. In each case, the material was cDNA or gDNA derived from T cells, B-cell-depleted T cells, or PBMCs.

Deletions cut 5 bases from V and 4 bases from J, with 9 bases between. CDR1 is MNHEY and CDR2 is SVGAGI in the germline V gene. The CDR3 sequence is 13 residues long. This clone appeared a few times. Authors' data handling: How many nucleated cells were present was estimated from reference gene primer amplification. Clones were sequenced by immunoSEQ multiplex PCR, and TCRdb holds only the in-frame ones, with some missing. The D gene and trimming were derived from the DNA, and the V and J assignments and clone size from that table. This sample yields about 120,000 clones, of which approximately 80% are seen a single time; 1.9% belongs to the top ten.

The material sequenced was peripheral blood. The sequence came from a man aged 65 to 79 with acute or convalescent COVID-19. V usage is TRBV6-5 and J usage is TRBJ1-5, with D maybe TRBD1 (6 bases). CDR3 bases: TGTGCCAGCAGTCGACAGGTGAATCAGCCCCAGCATTTT. Translation: CASSRQVNQPQHF.